This entry lists 8 T cell receptor beta chains sequenced from one sample in a study of STAT3 mutations in large granular lymphocyte leukemia. The antigens for these receptors are not known. The assay was immunoSEQ multiplex PCR, and TCRdb's table has in-frame clones only and misses some. The data hold 8,500 to 11,000 clones, with 70% to 90% observed a single time. Study-wide results and caveats: Every T-LGLL patient had at least one immunodominant TCRbeta clonotype.

What was sequenced was peripheral blood mononuclear cells. The receptors shown here come from a man aged 55 to 70 with T-cell large granular lymphocyte leukemia. Some clones in this sample may be carry-over from other donors' samples.

The chain links TRBV10-3 to TRBJ2-5, with 7 bases matching TRBD2. Germline V lookup: CDR1 ENHRY, CDR2 SYGVKD. The V and J ends lost 9 bases and 5 bases, in that order; junction bases with no gene match: 6. This CDR3 spans 12 amino acids. The CDR3 loop reads CAISTSEETQYF. In DNA, the CDR3 is TGTGCCATTTCAACTAGCGAGGAGACCCAGTACTTC.

The chain recombines TRBV10-2 with TRBJ1-2; the D gene is possibly TRBD1 (6 bases). The germline V gene encodes CDR1 WSHSY and CDR2 SAAADI. The germline V and J ends were trimmed by 5 bases and 8 bases, with 15 bases remaining between them. The CDR3 runs 13 residues. CDR3: CASSSQGVWGYTF. The CDR3 DNA reads TGCGCCAGCAGTTCACAGGGAGTATGGGGCTACACCTTC.

The genes are TRBV7-9 and TRBJ1-1; D might be TRBD1 (6 bases). Trimming removed 6 bases from V and 11 bases from J, with 19 bases in between. CDR1 and CDR2 from the germline V gene are SEHNR and FQNEAQ (reference sequence). CDR3 length: 13 amino acids. For the CDR3, the DNA is TGTGCCAGCAGACCTCTTACAGGGTTTCACGCTTTCTTT. Its protein is CASRPLTGFHAFF.

The gene calls are TRBV4-3 and TRBJ2-2, with 8 positions matching TRBD2. The CDR3 runs 16 residues. The germline V gene has CDR1 LGHNA and CDR2 YSLEER. Trimming removed 4 bases from V and 3 bases from J; junction bases left unmatched: 7. CDR3 loop: CASSRSTSGYTGELFF. CDR3 nucleotide sequence: TGCGCCAGCAGCCGTAGTACTAGCGGATACACCGGGGAGCTGTTTTTT.

The chain joins TRBV5-1 to TRBJ2-3; 7 bases agree with TRBD1. CDR3 length equals 14 residues. Germline-derived CDR1 and CDR2 are SGHRS and YFSETQ. With 4 bases clipped from V and 2 bases from J, the junction kept 4 bases outside the gene matches. CDR3 amino acids: CASSLTGYTDTQYF. The CDR3 DNA follows: TGCGCCAGCAGCCTGACAGGGTACACAGATACGCAGTATTTT.

The V call is TRBV5-1, the J call TRBJ1-2; no clear D gene. Germline CDR1 reads SGHRS; CDR2 reads YFSETQ. This CDR3 is 14 amino acids long. Trimming stripped 0 bases from V and 7 bases from J, with 13 bases between. The CDR3 region is CASSLARTKSGYTF. CDR3 nucleotide sequence: TGCGCCAGCAGCTTGGCCAGAACTAAGAGTGGCTACACCTTC.

J is TRBJ2-3 and V is TRBV30; the D is unclear. V shed 0 bases and J shed 2 bases, with 6 bases lying between them. Germline lookup yields CDR1 GTSNPN and CDR2 SVGIG (reference sequence). The length of the CDR3 is 13 residues. This chain's CDR3 is CAWSVGVTDTQYF. The CDR3 coding sequence is TGTGCCTGGAGTGTTGGAGTCACAGATACGCAGTATTTT.

V and J are TRBV9 and TRBJ2-7, with 9 bases identical to TRBD2. V was clipped by 3 bases and J by 2 bases; unmatched bases: 18. The CDR3 has 19 residues. The germline V gene encodes CDR1 SGDLS and CDR2 YYNGEE. CDR3 sequence (DNA): TGTGCCAGCAGCGGGGAGACAGTAGTAAGCGGGAGGCACCCCTACGAGCAGTACTTC. Its translation: CASSGETVVSGRHPYEQYF.